This TCR beta chain appears in the sequencing data of a study of shared clonotypes between healthy human individuals. Sequenced by immunoSEQ multiplex PCR; TCRdb stores in-frame clones only, minus some. Here the sample spans around 1.4 million clones, about 98.5% being singletons. The clonotype comes from a man aged 30-40 years in good health. The sequenced sample consisted of naive CD4+ T cells sorted from blood. Noted subset: CD45RA+ positively selected.

The CDR3 DNA is TGCGCCAGCAGCTTGGAGGAGAGTGAGCAGTTCTTC. Translated, it gives CASSLEESEQFF. V and J are TRBV5-1 and TRBJ2-1; no firm D call. V lost 0 bases to trimming and J lost 9 bases, with 7 bases between them. The CDR3 is made up of 12 amino acids. Germline lookup yields CDR1 SGHRS and CDR2 YFSETQ.